The T cell receptor beta chain described here comes from a study of T-cell reconstitution after alpha-beta-depleted transplantation in children. The CDR3 spans 18 residues. Between the trimmed V and J ends, which lost 2 bases and 0 bases, there was a span of 20 bases. Germline V gene data show CDR1 as SGHVS and CDR2 as FQNEAQ. TCRbeta library preparation incorporated unique molecular identifiers. From the PCR reads, TCRdb called clonotypes with MiXCR, one entry per CDR3 protein. The sample yields 420,000 or so distinct CDR3 sequences, about a tenth seen once. The TCR comes from a human donor who donated a stem cell graft to a child with acute myeloid leukemia. The specimen comprised PBMCs from the stem cell graft donor, sampled from the stem cell graft. This sequence joins TRBV7-8 and TRBJ2-7; the D gene is possibly TRBD2 (5 bases). As DNA, the CDR3 is TGTGCCAGCAGCTTATCTGGGCTAGCCAATCGACGCTCCTACGAGCAGTACTTC. Amino acid sequence: CASSLSGLANRRSYEQYF.